This TCR beta chain was sequenced during a study of breast tumors, draining lymph nodes, adjacent tissues. There are 15 residues in the CDR3. Per the germline V gene, CDR1 is SGHTA and CDR2 is FQGNSA. V lost 1 base and J lost 2, with 11 bases in between. Each CDR3 protein gets one entry after TCRdb re-called the multiplex PCR reads with MiXCR. The sample has around 17,000 distinct CDR3 sequences, approximately 42% seen once. Sequenced material: tumor-adjacent breast tissue. This clonotype originated in a female donor with breast cancer. Some clones in this sample may be carry-over from other donors' samples. The chain carries TRBV7-2 and TRBJ1-2; D might be TRBD1 (6 bases). CDR3 in DNA: TGTGCCAGCAGCTTAGTAGCGGGGGCCAACTATGGCTACACCTTC. Its translation: CASSLVAGANYGYTF.